This passage covers 31 T cell receptor beta chains from one sample sequenced in a study of Graves' ophthalmopathy and Graves' hyperthyroidism. As the template, RNA transcripts were used to amplify TCR beta CDR3 regions. The first round was an RT-PCR with HTBI primers, and the second round was a multiplex PCR. From the multiplex PCR reads, TCRdb called clonotypes with MiXCR, one entry per CDR3 protein. The sample holds hundreds of thousands of distinct CDR3 sequences, 45% seen once. Source material: peripheral blood. Every receptor here comes from an adult man with Graves' ophthalmopathy.

The sample holds one count of this clonotype. CDR3 DNA sequence: TGCGCCAGCAGTATGGGGGGCTTGTTCCACGAGCAGTACTTC. It translates to CASSMGGLFHEQYF. The rearrangement joins TRBV10-2 to TRBJ2-7; possibly TRBD1 or TRBD2 for D (6 bases each). CDR1 is WSHSY, CDR2 SAAADI, per germline. The CDR3 is 14 amino acids. V lost 5 bases to trimming and J lost 5 bases, with 16 bases between them.

This clonotype was counted a few times. The chain carries TRBV29-1 and TRBJ1-1; 8 bases fit TRBD1. Germline CDR1 is SQVTM and CDR2 is ANQGSEA. J was trimmed by 3 bases and V by 3 bases; bases with no gene match: 6. The CDR3 spans 14 residues. Written as DNA, the CDR3 is TGCAGCGTTGAGGCAGGGGGCCAACACACTGAAGCTTTCTTT. This gives the protein CSVEAGGQHTEAFF.

Ten or more counts support this clonotype. The V call is TRBV29-1, the J call TRBJ1-2; D possibly corresponds to TRBD1 (5 bases). From germline, CDR1 is SQVTM and CDR2 ANQGSEA. CDR3 length equals 13 residues. V was clipped by 5 bases and J by 6 bases, with 16 bases between them. CDR3 amino acids: CSVPAPGGNGYTF. Written as DNA, the CDR3 is TGCAGCGTTCCGGCCCCCGGGGGGAATGGCTACACCTTC.

The chain couples TRBV9 to TRBJ2-5, with TRBD2 identical over 7 bases. Germline loops: CDR1 SGDLS, CDR2 YYNGEE. V gave up 2 bases and J gave up 3 bases; unmatched junction bases: 7. This CDR3 is built from 15 residues. CDR3 region: CASSVGGSGEETQYF. CDR3 nucleotide sequence: TGTGCCAGCAGCGTTGGTGGGAGCGGGGAAGAGACCCAGTACTTC.

V is TRBV12-3 or TRBV12-4 and J is TRBJ1-2; D is perhaps TRBD1 (5 bases). Trimming took 5 bases from V and 4 from J, leaving 17 bases between them. The CDR3 covers 15 residues. This CDR3 reads CASSPRGWTSYGYTF. Here the CDR3 DNA reads TGTGCCAGCAGTCCACGAGGTTGGACATCCTATGGCTACACCTTC.

The V call is TRBV7-8, the J call TRBJ2-7; D is undetermined. TRBJ2-1 matches the DNA end more closely, so the J call is doubtful. The CDR3 contains 11 residues. The germline V gene has CDR1 SGHVS and CDR2 FQNEAQ. In DNA, the CDR3 is TGTGCCAGCAGCGCCAACAATGAGCAGTTCTTC. The encoded protein is CASSANNEQFF.

This clonotype showed up just a few times. The chain is built from TRBV7-2 and TRBJ2-7; a weak D match, TRBD1 (6 bases). V dropped 1 base and J dropped 7 bases, with 14 bases sitting between them. The CDR3 length is 14 residues. Germline V gene lookup returns CDR1 SGHTA and CDR2 FQGNSA. This chain's CDR3 is CASSLGGPGSEQYF. The CDR3 nucleotides read TGTGCCAGCAGCTTAGGGGGGCCGGGATCTGAGCAGTACTTC. The full variable domain, completed using reference TRBV7-2 and TRBJ2-7, is GAGVSQSPSNKVTEKGKDVELRCDPISGHTALYWYRQSLGQGLEFLIYFQGNSAPDKSGLPSDRFSAERTGGSVSTLTIQRTQQEDSAVYLCASSLGGPGSEQYFGPGTRLTVT.

The CDR3 reads CASSLGGTGPYEQYF. Here the CDR3 DNA reads TGTGCCAGCAGCTTAGGAGGGACAGGGCCCTACGAGCAGTACTTC. The rearrangement uses TRBV7-2 and TRBJ2-7, with 9 bases matching TRBD1. J lost 2 bases, V lost 1 base, and 3 bases had no gene match. There are 15 residues in the CDR3. From germline, CDR1 is SGHTA and CDR2 FQGNSA.

As concerns this clonotype: The junction does not match germline at one end; this may be a read error. The V call is TRBV19, the J call TRBJ2-2, with 7 bases matching TRBD2. The CDR3 is 15 residues long. Germline CDR1 reads LNHDA; CDR2 reads SQIVND (reference sequence). Here the CDR3 reads CASSGGTTDTGELLF. As DNA, the CDR3 is TGTGCCAGTAGTGGGGGGACTACCGACACCGGGGAGCTGCTTTTT.

This clonotype was seen a few times. The chain combines TRBV10-2 with TRBJ1-1; D uncertain. Trimming removed 4 bases at V and 2 bases at J, with 11 bases between. The CDR3 length is 14 residues. Germline V CDR1 and CDR2: WSHSY, SAAADI. Written as DNA, the CDR3 is TGCGCCAGCAGTGCGTCGGGCGCCAACACTGAAGCTTTCTTT. It translates to CASSASGANTEAFF.

On this clonotype: Mismatch with germline at one junction end may stem from a read error. The CDR3 nucleotides read TGCGCCAGCAGCCATCCCGGGTCCTACACTGAAGCTTTCTTT. Protein: CASSHPGSYTEAFF. The genes are TRBV2 and TRBJ1-1, with unresolved D. Germline lookup yields CDR1 SNHLY and CDR2 FYNNEI. The CDR3 spans 14 residues.

In this sample, this clonotype turned up a few times. The V and J genes are TRBV15 and TRBJ2-3; D perhaps matches TRBD2 (6 bases). The CDR3 has 14 residues. Germline values: CDR1 LNHNV, CDR2 YYDKDF (reference sequence). Deletions cut 0 bases from V and 4 bases from J, with 8 bases between. The CDR3 loop reads CATSRDSGPDTQYF. CDR3 DNA: TGTGCCACCAGCAGAGATAGCGGCCCAGATACGCAGTATTTT. The whole variable domain, remainder taken from reference TRBV15 and TRBJ2-3, is DAMVIQNPRYQVTQFGKPVTLSCSQTLNHNVMYWYQQKSSQAPKLLFHYYDKDFNNEADTPDNFQSRRPNTSFCFLDIRSPGLGDTAMYLCATSRDSGPDTQYFGPGTRLTVL.

This clonotype was seen only a few times. The rearrangement links TRBV6-6 to TRBJ2-2, with D possibly being TRBD1 or TRBD2 (5 bases each). Germline V gene sequence: CDR1 MNHNY, CDR2 SVGAGI (reference sequence). Trimming stripped 6 bases from V and 6 bases from J, with 23 bases between. This CDR3 has 17 amino acids. The CDR3 is CASRRFTGLGSAGELFF. As DNA, the CDR3 is TGTGCCAGCAGGAGATTCACGGGGCTAGGCTCCGCCGGGGAGCTGTTTTTT.

V and J are TRBV19 and TRBJ2-5; 12 positions agree with TRBD1. The trim removed 5 bases at V and 5 bases at J, leaving 6 bases unmatched. CDR1 LNHDA and CDR2 SQIVND come from the germline V gene (reference sequence). The CDR3 covers 15 residues. As DNA, the CDR3 is TGTGCCAGTAGTCTGACGGGACAGGGGGCCGAGACCCAGTACTTC. Translated, it gives CASSLTGQGAETQYF.

This clonotype was detected only once. The chain carries TRBV19 and TRBJ1-5; D call uncertain. CDR1 is LNHDA, CDR2 SQIVND, per germline (reference sequence). The ends were cut back, 9 bases at V and 3 bases at J, with 24 bases in the middle. There are 17 residues in the CDR3. CDR3 sequence: CASSRRLAGGSNQPQHF. For the CDR3, the DNA is TGTGCCAGCAGTCGCCGCCTTGCGGGCGGGTCCAATCAGCCCCAGCATTTT.

This clonotype was seen a few times. The chain recombines TRBV7-9 with TRBJ1-2; D is perhaps TRBD1 (5 bases). The CDR3 spans 13 residues. The germline CDR1 and CDR2 sequences are SEHNR and FQNEAQ (reference sequence). Trimming shortened V by 3 bases and J by 4 bases, and 9 bases separated the two germline ends. The CDR3 DNA sequence: TGTGCCAGCAGCTTTTCCGGGGGCTATGGCTACACCTTC. It codes for CASSFSGGYGYTF.

V gene TRBV20-1 combines with J gene TRBJ2-6; TRBD1 agrees at 7 bases. The germline V gene has CDR1 DFQATT and CDR2 SNEGSKA (reference sequence). The CDR3 extends over 16 amino acids. The J segment lost 2 bases and the V segment lost 5 bases, leaving 9 bases of the junction unmatched. For the CDR3, the DNA is TGCAGTGCTTGGGACAGCTCCGTAACTGGGGCCAACGTCCTGACTTTC. Translating gives CSAWDSSVTGANVLTF.

CDR3 residues: CASSVSSSYEQYF. The CDR3 nucleotides read TGTGCCAGCAGCGTAAGTAGCTCCTACGAGCAGTACTTC. The gene calls are TRBV9 and TRBJ2-7, with D hard to call. Trimming cost V 1 base and J 0 bases, with 5 bases left between them. Germline CDR1 and CDR2: SGDLS and YYNGEE. The CDR3 runs to 13 residues.

The V call is TRBV7-9, the J call TRBJ2-7, with 14 bases aligning to TRBD2. Germline CDR1 reads SEHNR; CDR2 reads FQNEAQ (reference sequence). The V gene end was trimmed by 4 bases and the J gene end by 2 bases; junction bases not matched to a gene: 10. The CDR3 has 18 amino acids. CDR3 loop: CASSSGGLAGVPPYEQYF. CDR3 coding DNA: TGTGCCAGCAGCTCGGGGGGACTAGCGGGAGTCCCGCCCTACGAGCAGTACTTC.

The rearrangement uses TRBV10-3 and TRBJ2-7, with TRBD1 identical over 7 bases. In germline, CDR1 is ENHRY, CDR2 SYGVKD. This CDR3 has 12 residues. Trimming at V came to 9 bases and at J to 5 bases, leaving 7 bases not matched to a gene. The DNA for the CDR3 is TGTGCCATGAGCGGACAGGTGGACGAGCAGTACTTC. Its translation: CAMSGQVDEQYF.

CDR3 nucleotides: TGTGCCAGCAGCTATGAGACAGGGCCGCCTTACGAAGAGACCCAGTACTTC. Translating it yields CASSYETGPPYEETQYF. This chain joins TRBV7-9 and TRBJ2-5, with 7 bases fitting TRBD1. The junction had 14 bases not matched to a gene; V was cut back by 4 bases and J by 3 bases. Germline V CDR1 and CDR2: SEHNR, FQNEAQ (reference sequence). CDR3 length equals 17 residues. The full variable domain, in which reference TRBV7-9 and TRBJ2-5 provide the parts outside the CDR3, is DTGVSQNPRHKITKRGQNVTFRCDPISEHNRLYWYRQTLGQGPEFLTYFQNEAQLEKSRLLSDRFSAERPKGSFSTLEIQRTEQGDSAMYLCASSYETGPPYEETQYFGPGTRLLVL.

The table lists this clonotype with a few counts. The chain couples TRBV19 to TRBJ1-1; 8 bases line up with TRBD1. There are 13 residues in the CDR3. V was clipped by 5 bases and J by 6 bases; unmatched bases: 5. Per the germline V gene, CDR1 is LNHDA and CDR2 is SQIVND (reference sequence). The CDR3 DNA is TGTGCCAGTAGTCCAGGGGGCAGTGCTGAAGCTTTCTTT. This translates into CASSPGGSAEAFF.

The V gene is TRBV19, the J gene TRBJ2-7; D unresolved. This CDR3 is built from 14 residues. V was shortened by 6 bases and J by 6 bases, with 18 bases between the two germline ends. Per the germline V gene, CDR1 is LNHDA and CDR2 is SQIVND (reference sequence). CDR3 nucleotide sequence: TGTGCCAGTAGGGCAAGGACGGCCTCGTTCGAGCAGTACTTC. It yields the protein CASRARTASFEQYF.

This sequence joins TRBV12-3 or TRBV12-4 and TRBJ2-5; 8 bases map to TRBD1. V was clipped by 5 bases and J by 5 bases; unmatched bases: 4. CDR3 length: 13 residues. The chain's CDR3 is CASSPDRAETQYF. CDR3 nucleotide sequence: TGTGCCAGCAGTCCGGACAGGGCTGAGACCCAGTACTTC.

This chain links TRBV4-1 with TRBJ2-5; weak D call: TRBD2 (5 bases). Looked up from germline, CDR1 is MGHRA and CDR2 is YSYEKL. V was trimmed by 1 base and J by 2 bases, leaving 14 bases between them. This CDR3 comprises 16 residues. This chain's CDR3 is CASSQGASGFQETQYF. CDR3 coding DNA: TGCGCCAGCAGCCAAGGGGCCAGCGGATTTCAAGAGACCCAGTACTTC.

V usage is TRBV9 and J usage is TRBJ2-5, with TRBD2 matching 14 bases. V was pared by 4 bases and J by 5 bases, with 7 bases of the junction left unmatched. Germline loops: CDR1 SGDLS, CDR2 YYNGEE. The CDR3 is made up of 16 amino acids. The DNA for the CDR3 is TGTGCCAGCAGCCCCGGACTAGCGGGGGGCGTCGAGACCCAGTACTTC. Amino acids: CASSPGLAGGVETQYF.

The chain has TRBV5-4 and TRBJ2-5; the D is unclear. Trimming stripped 2 bases from V and 2 bases from J, with 13 bases between. Germline V gene data show CDR1 as SGHNT and CDR2 as YYREEE (reference sequence). The CDR3 is 15 residues long. For the CDR3, the DNA is TGTGCCAGCAGCTTATCGGGTTGGGTTCAAGAGACCCAGTACTTC. It is translated as CASSLSGWVQETQYF. Using reference TRBV5-4 and TRBJ2-5 for the parts outside the CDR3, the full variable domain is ETGVTQSPTHLIKTRGQQVTLRCSSQSGHNTVSWYQQALGQGPQFIFQYYREEENGRGNFPPRFSGLQFPNYSSELNVNALELDDSALYLCASSLSGWVQETQYFGPGTRLLVL.

The chain uses TRBV7-8 and TRBJ2-5; no clear D gene. The CDR3 is 14 residues long. Germline loops: CDR1 SGHVS, CDR2 FQNEAQ. Trimming cost V 2 bases and J 1 base, with 8 bases left between them. The CDR3 sequence: CASSLPGSQETQYF. In nucleotides, the CDR3 is TGTGCCAGCAGCTTACCAGGCAGCCAAGAGACCCAGTACTTC. The variable domain in full, with the rest retrieved from reference TRBV7-8 and TRBJ2-5, is GAGVSQSPRYKVAKRGQDVALRCDPISGHVSLFWYQQALGQGPEFLTYFQNEAQLDKSGLPSDRFFAERPEGSVSTLKIQRTQQEDSAVYLCASSLPGSQETQYFGPGTRLLVL.

This clonotype was recorded a few times. The rearrangement joins TRBV5-1 to TRBJ1-1; TRBD1 might be the D (6 bases). V was cut by 2 bases and J by 6 bases, with 17 bases left in between. CDR1 and CDR2 from the germline V gene are SGHRS and YFSETQ. The length of the CDR3 is 15 residues. In nucleotides, the CDR3 is TGCGCCAGCAGCTTCCATTGGGGGGCGATCGCTGAAGCTTTCTTT. Its protein is CASSFHWGAIAEAFF.

This clonotype has a handful of counts. The chain employs TRBV5-1 and TRBJ1-2; 7 bases map to TRBD1. CDR3 size: 15 residues. Per germline, CDR1 SGHRS and CDR2 YFSETQ. The V gene end was trimmed by 0 bases and the J gene end by 2 bases; junction bases not matched to a gene: 4. This CDR3 is CASSLGQGGNYGYTF. The CDR3 DNA sequence: TGCGCCAGCAGCTTGGGACAGGGCGGAAACTATGGCTACACCTTC.

The chain is built from TRBV20-1 and TRBJ2-7; no firm D call. Trimming took 6 bases from V and 3 from J, leaving 12 bases between them. The CDR3 spans 12 residues. CDR1 is DFQATT and CDR2 is SNEGSKA in the germline V gene (reference sequence). CDR3 sequence: CSAGVNRYEQYF. The CDR3 nucleotides are TGCAGTGCCGGAGTTAACCGCTACGAGCAGTACTTC.